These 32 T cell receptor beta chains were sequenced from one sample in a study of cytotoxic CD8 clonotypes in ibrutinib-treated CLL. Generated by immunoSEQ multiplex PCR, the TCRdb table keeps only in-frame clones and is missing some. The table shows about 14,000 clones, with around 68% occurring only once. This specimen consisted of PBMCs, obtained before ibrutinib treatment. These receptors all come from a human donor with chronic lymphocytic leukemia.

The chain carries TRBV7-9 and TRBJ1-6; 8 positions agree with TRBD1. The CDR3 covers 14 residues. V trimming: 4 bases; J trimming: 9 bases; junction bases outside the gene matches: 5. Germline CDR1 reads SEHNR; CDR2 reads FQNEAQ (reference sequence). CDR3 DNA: TGTGCCAGCAGCTCGACAGGGGAAGGTTCACCCCTCCACTTT. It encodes CASSSTGEGSPLHF.

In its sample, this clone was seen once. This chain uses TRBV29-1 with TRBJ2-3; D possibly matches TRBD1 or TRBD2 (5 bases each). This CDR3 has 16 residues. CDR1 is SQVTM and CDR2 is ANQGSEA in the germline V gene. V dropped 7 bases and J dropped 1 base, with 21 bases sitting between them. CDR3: CSALPRSRGGTDTQYF. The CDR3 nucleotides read TGCAGCGCCCTCCCCCGGAGTCGAGGGGGCACAGATACGCAGTATTTT.

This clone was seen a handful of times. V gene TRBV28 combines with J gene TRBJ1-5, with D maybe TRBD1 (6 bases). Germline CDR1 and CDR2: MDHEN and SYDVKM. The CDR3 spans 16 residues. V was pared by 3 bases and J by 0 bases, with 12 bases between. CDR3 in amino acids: CASSLEGQNSNQPQHF. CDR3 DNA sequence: TGTGCCAGCAGTTTGGAGGGACAAAATAGCAATCAGCCCCAGCATTTT.

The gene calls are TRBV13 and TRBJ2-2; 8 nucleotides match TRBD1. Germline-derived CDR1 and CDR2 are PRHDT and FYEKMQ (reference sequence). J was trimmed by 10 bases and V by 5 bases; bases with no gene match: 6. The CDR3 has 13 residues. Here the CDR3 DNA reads TGTGCCAGCAGCCACCAGGGGGCTGAGGAGCTGTTTTTT. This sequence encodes CASSHQGAEELFF.

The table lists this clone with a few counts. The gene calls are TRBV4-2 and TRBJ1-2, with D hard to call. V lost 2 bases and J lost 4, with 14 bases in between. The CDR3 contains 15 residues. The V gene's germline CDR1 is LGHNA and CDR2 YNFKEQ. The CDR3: CASSQSPGESYGYTF. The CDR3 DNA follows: TGTGCCAGCAGCCAATCCCCCGGGGAGTCCTATGGCTACACCTTC.

CDR3 in amino acids: CASSPTGGAFTDTQYF. The CDR3 nucleotides are TGTGCCAGCTCACCCACCGGCGGGGCATTCACAGATACGCAGTATTTT. V gene TRBV18 combines with J gene TRBJ2-3; maybe TRBD2 (6 bases). Trimming left V 3 bases short and J 2 bases short, with 15 bases between. Germline V gene data show CDR1 as KGHSH and CDR2 as LQKENI. This CDR3 contains 16 residues.

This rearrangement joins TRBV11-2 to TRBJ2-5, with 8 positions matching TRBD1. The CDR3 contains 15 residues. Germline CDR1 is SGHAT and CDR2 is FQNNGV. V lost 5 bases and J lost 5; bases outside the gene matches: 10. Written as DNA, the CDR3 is TGTGCCAGCAGCCTAACAGGACAGGGCTGGGAGACCCAGTACTTC. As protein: CASSLTGQGWETQYF.

The CDR3 sequence: CASRWGPWAASGTGELFF. In DNA form, the CDR3 reads TGTGCAAGTCGCTGGGGGCCTTGGGCAGCTTCGGGCACCGGGGAGCTGTTTTTT. V usage is TRBV12-2 and J usage is TRBJ2-2; the listed D gene, TRBD1, was not tested against the DNA. TRBV12-2 is designated a pseudogene. The length of the CDR3 is 18 residues.

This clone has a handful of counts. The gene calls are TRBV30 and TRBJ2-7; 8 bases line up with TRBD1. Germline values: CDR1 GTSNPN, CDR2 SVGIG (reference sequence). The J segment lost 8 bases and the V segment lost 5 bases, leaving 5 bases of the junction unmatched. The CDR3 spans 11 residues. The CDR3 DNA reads TGTGCCTGGGGAGGGACAGGAAAGCAGTACTTC. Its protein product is CAWGGTGKQYF.

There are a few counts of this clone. This CDR3 is CASSEEGGGYGYTF. DNA of the CDR3: TGTGCCAGCAGTGAAGAGGGGGGCGGGTATGGCTACACCTTC. The gene calls are TRBV6-1 and TRBJ1-2; D may be TRBD1 (6 bases). Germline-derived CDR1 and CDR2 are MNHNS and SASEGT. V was cut by 1 base and J by 5 bases, with 11 bases left in between. This CDR3 region has 14 residues.

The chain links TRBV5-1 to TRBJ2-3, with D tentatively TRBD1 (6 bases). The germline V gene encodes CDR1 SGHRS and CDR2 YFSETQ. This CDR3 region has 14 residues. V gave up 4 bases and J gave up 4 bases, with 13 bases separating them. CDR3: CASSRDNPPDTQYF. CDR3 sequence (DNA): TGCGCCAGCAGCCGGGACAACCCCCCAGATACGCAGTATTTT.

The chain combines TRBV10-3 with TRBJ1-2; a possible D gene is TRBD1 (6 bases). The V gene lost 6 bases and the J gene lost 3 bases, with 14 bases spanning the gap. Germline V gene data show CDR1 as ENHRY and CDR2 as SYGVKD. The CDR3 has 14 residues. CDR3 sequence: CAISEGEWDYGYTF. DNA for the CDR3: TGTGCCATCAGCGAGGGGGAGTGGGACTATGGCTACACCTTC.

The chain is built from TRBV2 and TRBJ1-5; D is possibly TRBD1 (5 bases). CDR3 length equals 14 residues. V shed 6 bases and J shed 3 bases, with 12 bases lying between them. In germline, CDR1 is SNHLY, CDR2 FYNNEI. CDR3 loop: CASRWGDVNQPQHF. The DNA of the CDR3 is TGTGCCAGCAGGTGGGGGGACGTCAATCAGCCCCAGCATTTT.

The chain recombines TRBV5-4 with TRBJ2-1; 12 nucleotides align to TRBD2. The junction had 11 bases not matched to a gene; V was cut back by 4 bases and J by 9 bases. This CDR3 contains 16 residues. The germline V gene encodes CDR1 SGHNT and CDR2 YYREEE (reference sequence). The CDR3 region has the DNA TGTGCCAGCAGCCCGGGAAGACTAGCGGGAGTCATTGAGCAGTTCTTC. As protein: CASSPGRLAGVIEQFF.

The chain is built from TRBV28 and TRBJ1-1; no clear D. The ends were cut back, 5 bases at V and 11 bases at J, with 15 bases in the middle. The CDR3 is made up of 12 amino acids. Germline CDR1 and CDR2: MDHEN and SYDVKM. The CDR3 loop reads CASSPQNPGAFF. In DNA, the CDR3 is TGTGCCAGCAGTCCCCAAAACCCGGGGGCTTTCTTT.

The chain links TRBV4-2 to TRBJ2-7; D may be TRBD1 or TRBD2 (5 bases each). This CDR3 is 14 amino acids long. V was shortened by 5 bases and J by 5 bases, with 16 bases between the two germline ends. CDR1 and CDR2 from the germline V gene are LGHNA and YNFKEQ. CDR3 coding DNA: TGTGCCAGCAGCGGGGGACGGATCCGAGACGAGCAGTACTTC. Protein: CASSGGRIRDEQYF.

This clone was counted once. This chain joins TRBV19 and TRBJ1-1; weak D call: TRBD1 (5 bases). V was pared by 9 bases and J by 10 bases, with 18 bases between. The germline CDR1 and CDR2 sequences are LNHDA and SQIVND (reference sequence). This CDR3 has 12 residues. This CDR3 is CASRPQGRGAFF. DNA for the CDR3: TGTGCCAGCCGCCCTCAGGGCCGGGGAGCTTTCTTT.

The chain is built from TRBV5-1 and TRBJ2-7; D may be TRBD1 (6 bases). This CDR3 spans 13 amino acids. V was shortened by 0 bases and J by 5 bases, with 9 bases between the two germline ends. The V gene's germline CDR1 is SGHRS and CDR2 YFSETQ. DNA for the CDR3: TGCGCCAGCAGCTTGGGACAGGAGGACGAGCAGTACTTC. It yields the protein CASSLGQEDEQYF.

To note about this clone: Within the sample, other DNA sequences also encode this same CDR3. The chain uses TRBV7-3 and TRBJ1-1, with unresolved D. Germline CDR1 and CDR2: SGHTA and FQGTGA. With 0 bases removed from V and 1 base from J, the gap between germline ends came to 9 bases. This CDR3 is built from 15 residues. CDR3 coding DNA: TGTGCCAGCAGCTTAACGGGAGGGCCGAACACTGAAGCTTTCTTT. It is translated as CASSLTGGPNTEAFF.

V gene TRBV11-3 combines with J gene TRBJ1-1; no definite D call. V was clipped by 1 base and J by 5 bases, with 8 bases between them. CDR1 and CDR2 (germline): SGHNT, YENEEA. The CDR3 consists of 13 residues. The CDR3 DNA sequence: TGTGCCAGCAGCTTAGGGTGGCGGACTGAAGCTTTCTTT. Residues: CASSLGWRTEAFF.

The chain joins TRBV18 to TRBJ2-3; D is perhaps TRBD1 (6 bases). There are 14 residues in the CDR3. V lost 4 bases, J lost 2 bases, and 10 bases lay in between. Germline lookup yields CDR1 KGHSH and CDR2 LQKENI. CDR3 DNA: TGTGCCAGCTCACGGGGGACACTCACAGATACGCAGTATTTT. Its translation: CASSRGTLTDTQYF.

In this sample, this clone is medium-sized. CDR3 bases: TGCGCCAGCAGCTTGGATGTGACAGGGTCGGGTGGGGCCAACGTCCTGACTTTC. This codes for CASSLDVTGSGGANVLTF. V is TRBV5-1 and J is TRBJ2-6, with 7 bases fitting TRBD1. The CDR3 contains 18 residues. Germline CDR1 reads SGHRS; CDR2 reads YFSETQ. Losses at the gene ends were 0 bases for V and 3 bases for J; bases not matched to a gene: 9. Full variable domain (missing parts from reference TRBV5-1 and TRBJ2-6): KAGVTQTPRYLIKTRGQQVTLSCSPISGHRSVSWYQQTPGQGLQFLFEYFSETQRNKGNFPGRFSGRQFSNSRSEMNVSTLELGDSALYLCASSLDVTGSGGANVLTFGAGSRLTVL.

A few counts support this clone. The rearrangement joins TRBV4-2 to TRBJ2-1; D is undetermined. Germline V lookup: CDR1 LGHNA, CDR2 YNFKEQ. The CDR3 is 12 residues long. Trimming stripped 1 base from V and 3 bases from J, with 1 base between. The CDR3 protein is CASSQVYNEQFF. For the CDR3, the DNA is TGTGCCAGCAGCCAAGTCTACAATGAGCAGTTCTTC.

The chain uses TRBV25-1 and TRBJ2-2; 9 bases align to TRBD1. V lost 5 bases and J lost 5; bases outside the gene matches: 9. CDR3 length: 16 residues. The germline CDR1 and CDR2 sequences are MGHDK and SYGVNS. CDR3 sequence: CASSPRQGQGTGELFF. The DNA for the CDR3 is TGTGCCAGCAGTCCCCGGCAGGGACAGGGAACCGGGGAGCTGTTTTTT. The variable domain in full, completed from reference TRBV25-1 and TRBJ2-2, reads EADIYQTPRYLVIGTGKKITLECSQTMGHDKMYWYQQDPGMELHLIHYSYGVNSTEKGDLSSESTVSRIRTEHFPLTLESARPSHTSQYLCASSPRQGQGTGELFFGEGSRLTVL.

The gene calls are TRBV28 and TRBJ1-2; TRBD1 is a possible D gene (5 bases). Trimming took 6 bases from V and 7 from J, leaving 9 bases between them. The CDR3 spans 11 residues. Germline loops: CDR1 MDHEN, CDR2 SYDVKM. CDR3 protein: CASSPGFGYTF. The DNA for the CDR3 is TGTGCCAGCAGCCCAGGGTTTGGCTACACCTTC.

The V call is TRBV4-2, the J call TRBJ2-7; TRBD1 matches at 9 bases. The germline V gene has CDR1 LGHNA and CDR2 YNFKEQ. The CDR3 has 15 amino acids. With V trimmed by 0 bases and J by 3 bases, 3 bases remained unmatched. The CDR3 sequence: CASSQDPTGGYEQYF. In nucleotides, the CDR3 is TGTGCCAGCAGCCAAGACCCGACAGGGGGCTACGAGCAGTACTTC.

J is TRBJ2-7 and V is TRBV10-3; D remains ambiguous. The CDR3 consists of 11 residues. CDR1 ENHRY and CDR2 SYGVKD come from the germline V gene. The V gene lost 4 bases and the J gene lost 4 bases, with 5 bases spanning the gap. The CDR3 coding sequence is TGTGCCATCAGTGGGCAGTACGAGCAGTACTTC. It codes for CAISGQYEQYF.

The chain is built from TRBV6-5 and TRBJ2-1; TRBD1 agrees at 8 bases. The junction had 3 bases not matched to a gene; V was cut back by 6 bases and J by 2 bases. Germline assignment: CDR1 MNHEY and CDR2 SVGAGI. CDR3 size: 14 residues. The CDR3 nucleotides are TGTGCCAGCAGCTCGGACAGGGCCTACAATGAGCAGTTCTTC. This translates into CASSSDRAYNEQFF.

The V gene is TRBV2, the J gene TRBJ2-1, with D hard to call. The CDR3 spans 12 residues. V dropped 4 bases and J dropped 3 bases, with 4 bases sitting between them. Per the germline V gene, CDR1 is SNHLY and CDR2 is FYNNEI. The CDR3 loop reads CASSGDYNEQFF. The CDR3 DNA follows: TGTGCCAGCAGTGGGGACTACAATGAGCAGTTCTTC.

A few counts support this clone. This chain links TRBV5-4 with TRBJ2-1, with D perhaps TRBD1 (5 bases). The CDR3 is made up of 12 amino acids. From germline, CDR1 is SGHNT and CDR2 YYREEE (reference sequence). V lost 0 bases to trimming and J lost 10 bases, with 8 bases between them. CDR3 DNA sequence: TGTGCCAGCAGCTTGGACGCAGGGGAGCAGTTCTTC. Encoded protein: CASSLDAGEQFF. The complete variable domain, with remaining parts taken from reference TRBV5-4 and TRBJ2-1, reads ETGVTQSPTHLIKTRGQQVTLRCSSQSGHNTVSWYQQALGQGPQFIFQYYREEENGRGNFPPRFSGLQFPNYSSELNVNALELDDSALYLCASSLDAGEQFFGPGTRLTVL.

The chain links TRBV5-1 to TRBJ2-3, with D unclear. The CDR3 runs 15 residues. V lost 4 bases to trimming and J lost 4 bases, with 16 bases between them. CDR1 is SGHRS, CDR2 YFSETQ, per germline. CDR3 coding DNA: TGCGCCAGCAGCCCGGGCCCGGTGGGCGCAGATACGCAGTATTTT. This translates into CASSPGPVGADTQYF.

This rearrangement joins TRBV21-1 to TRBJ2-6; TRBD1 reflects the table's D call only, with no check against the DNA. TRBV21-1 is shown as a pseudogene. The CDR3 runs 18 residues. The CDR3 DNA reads TGTGCCAGCAGCAAGTCGGGACAGGGACGCTCTGGGGCCAACGTCCTGACTTTC. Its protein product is CASSKSGQGRSGANVLTF.